The rows below give T cell receptor beta chains drawn from one sample of a study of blood T cell repertoires in COVID-19. The data were produced by immunoSEQ multiplex PCR, yet TCRdb's version contains in-frame clones alone and is incomplete. The sample consists of about 400,000 clones, 89% of them appearing once. Sample: PBMCs or T cells enriched from blood (not recorded which). The receptors come from a woman in her twenties or thirties who had recovered from COVID-19. Both conserved end residues are trimmed from each CDR3. A D gene is named only where the DNA matches it firmly.

CDR3 protein | D gene | V gene
ASSFRDSGNTIY | NA | TRBV5-4
ASSATGSNSPLH | NA | TRBV25-1
ASSNGGPGTEAF | NA | TRBV7-2
ASSLEDRFGYT | NA | TRBV5-1
ASSRADFSVGETQY | NA | TRBV5-4
ASSLRDRGGDTQY | TRBD1 | TRBV28
ASSSSGRGAYGYT | NA | TRBV5-5
ASSLGGGYT | NA | TRBV7-9
ASSYSSINQPQH | NA | TRBV6-2/TRBV6-3
ASSPAETQY | NA | TRBV18
ASSLRNTGELF | NA | TRBV7-6
ASSQPGGIYEQY | TRBD1 | TRBV4-2
ASSPLQGANEKLF | TRBD1 | TRBV9
ASSSHRVQKAF | NA | TRBV5-1
ASSRPPTDGYT | NA | TRBV19
ASSQENEQF | NA | TRBV3-1/TRBV3-2
ASSPPSGHLTDTQY | NA | TRBV11-2
ASSATIENQETQY | NA | TRBV7-9
ATSDTGPDRNTGELF | NA | TRBV24-1
ASSARDSNTGELF | NA | TRBV2